This T cell receptor (beta chain) is drawn from a study of shared clonotypes between healthy human individuals. General study findings and limits: It was the non-shared clonotypes that had lower generation probabilities than clonotypes shared by all four donors.

V lost 3 bases, J lost 2 bases, and 17 bases lay in between. CDR1 and CDR2 from the germline V gene are SGHRS and YFSETQ. CDR3 length: 16 amino acids. A note on this clone: Its target is not known.

Only CD45RO-negative cells positively selected for CCR7 counted as naive CD8 cells, so terminally differentiated effector memory CD45RA+ cells were excluded. The donors, all of them Caucasian adults, lived in Nashville, Tennessee. Per the original data handling: Filtering was not the same, since immunoSEQ gave junction-only sequences without quality scores. The data were produced by immunoSEQ multiplex PCR, yet TCRdb's version contains in-frame clones alone and is incomplete. Clone size and the V and J calls come from that table; the DNA yielded D and trimming. The sample carries about 2 million clones, approximately 94% recorded once.

The gene calls are TRBV5-1 and TRBJ1-1, with a tentative D call TRBD1 (6 bases). Sequenced: naive CD8+ T cells sorted from blood. This receptor was identified in a man younger than 35 in good health. The CDR3 DNA reads as TGCGCCAGCAGCTGGCGTGGGGGCGCTGTCAACACTGAAGCTTTCTTT. It specifies CASSWRGGAVNTEAFF.